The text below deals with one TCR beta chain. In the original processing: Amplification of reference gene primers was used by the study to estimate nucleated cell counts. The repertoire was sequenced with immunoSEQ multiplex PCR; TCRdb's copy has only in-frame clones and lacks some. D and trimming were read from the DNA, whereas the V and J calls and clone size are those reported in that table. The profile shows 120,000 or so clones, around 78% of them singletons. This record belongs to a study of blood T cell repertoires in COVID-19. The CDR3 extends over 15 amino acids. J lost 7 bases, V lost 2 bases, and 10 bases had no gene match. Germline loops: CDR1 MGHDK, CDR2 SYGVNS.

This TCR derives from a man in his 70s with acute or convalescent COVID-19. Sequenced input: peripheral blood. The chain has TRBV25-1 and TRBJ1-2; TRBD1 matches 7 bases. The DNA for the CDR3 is TGTGCCAGCAGTGAAAACTTTGGGCAGGGGGTTGGCTACACCTTC. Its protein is CASSENFGQGVGYTF.